Described below is a single T cell receptor (beta chain) sequence and its context. What it binds is unknown. TCRdb passed the reads through MiXCR, listing each CDR3 protein once. The repertoire includes roughly 340,000 distinct CDR3 sequences, almost 30% of them detected once, and around 19% sits in the top ten. The source of the sample is a study of T cell repertoires in cytomegalovirus infection. V was pared by 1 base and J by 4 bases, with 3 bases of the junction left unmatched. The CDR3 length is 15 residues. Germline loops: CDR1 SGHAT, CDR2 FQNNGV. The chain combines TRBV11-2 with TRBJ1-2; 10 bases map to TRBD1. This specimen was cultured PBMCs, taken from culture after CMV antigen stimulation. The TCR originated in a human donor in good health (CMV status not recorded). Some clones in this sample may be carry-over from other donors' samples. The CDR3 reads CASSLAGQGGYGYTF. In nucleotides, the CDR3 is TGTGCCAGCAGCTTAGCCGGACAGGGGGGCTATGGCTACACCTTC. Supplemented by reference TRBV11-2 and TRBJ1-2, the full variable domain reads EAGVAQSPRYKIIEKRQSVAFWCNPISGHATLYWYQQILGQGPKLLIQFQNNGVVDDSQLPKDRFSAERLKGVDSTLKIQPAKLEDSAVYLCASSLAGQGGYGYTFGSGTRLTVV.